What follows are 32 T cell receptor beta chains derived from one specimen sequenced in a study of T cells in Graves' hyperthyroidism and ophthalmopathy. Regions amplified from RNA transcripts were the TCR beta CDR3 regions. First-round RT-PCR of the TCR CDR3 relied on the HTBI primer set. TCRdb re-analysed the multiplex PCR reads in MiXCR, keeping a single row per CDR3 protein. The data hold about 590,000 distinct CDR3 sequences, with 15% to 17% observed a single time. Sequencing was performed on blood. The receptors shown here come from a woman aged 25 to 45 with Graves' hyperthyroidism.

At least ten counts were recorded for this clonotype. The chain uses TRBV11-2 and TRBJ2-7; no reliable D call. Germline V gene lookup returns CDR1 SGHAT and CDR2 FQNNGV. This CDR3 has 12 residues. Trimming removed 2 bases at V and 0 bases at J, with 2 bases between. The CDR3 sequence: CASSLFSYEQYF. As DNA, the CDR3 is TGTGCCAGCAGCTTATTCTCCTACGAGCAGTACTTC.

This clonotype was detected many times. CDR3 amino acids: CSVEAQSWGTPEAFF. The DNA for the CDR3 is TGCAGCGTTGAAGCGCAGTCTTGGGGAACCCCTGAAGCTTTCTTT. The rearrangement uses TRBV29-1 and TRBJ1-1; D is unclear. The V and J ends lost 1 base and 6 bases respectively, with 18 bases between them. This CDR3 is built from 15 residues. Germline CDR1 and CDR2: SQVTM and ANQGSEA.

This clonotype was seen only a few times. The CDR3 region has the DNA TGTGCCTGGAGTGTACCGGGCGGAAGCTCCTATAATTCACCCCTCCACTTT. It translates to CAWSVPGGSSYNSPLHF. This sequence joins TRBV30 and TRBJ1-6; D not resolved. This CDR3 comprises 17 residues. Germline V lookup: CDR1 GTSNPN, CDR2 SVGIG (reference sequence). With 0 bases removed from V and 0 bases from J, the gap between germline ends came to 12 bases.

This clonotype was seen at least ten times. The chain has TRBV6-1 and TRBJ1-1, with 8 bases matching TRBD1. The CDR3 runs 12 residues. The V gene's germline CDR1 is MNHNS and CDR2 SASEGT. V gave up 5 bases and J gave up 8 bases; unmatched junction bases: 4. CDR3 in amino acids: CASSHRDREAFF. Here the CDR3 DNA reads TGTGCCAGCAGTCACCGGGACAGGGAAGCTTTCTTT.

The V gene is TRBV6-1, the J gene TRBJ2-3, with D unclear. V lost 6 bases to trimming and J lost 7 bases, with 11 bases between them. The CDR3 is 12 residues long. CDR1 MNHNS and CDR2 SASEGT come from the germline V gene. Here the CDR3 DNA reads TGTGCCAGCAGATCTCCGGGCCATACGCAGTATTTT. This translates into CASRSPGHTQYF.

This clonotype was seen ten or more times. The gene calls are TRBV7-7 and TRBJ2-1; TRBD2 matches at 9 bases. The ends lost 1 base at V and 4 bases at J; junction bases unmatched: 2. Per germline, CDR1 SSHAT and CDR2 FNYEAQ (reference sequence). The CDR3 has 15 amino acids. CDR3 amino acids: CASSLGTSEYNEQFF. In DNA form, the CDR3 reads TGTGCCAGCAGCTTAGGGACTAGCGAGTACAATGAGCAGTTCTTC.

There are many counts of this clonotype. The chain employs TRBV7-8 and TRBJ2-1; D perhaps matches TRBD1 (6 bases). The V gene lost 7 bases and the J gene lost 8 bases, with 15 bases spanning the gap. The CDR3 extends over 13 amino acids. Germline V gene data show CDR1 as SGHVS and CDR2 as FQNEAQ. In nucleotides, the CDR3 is TGTGCCAGCAAACGATCCACAGGGCATGAGCAGTTCTTC. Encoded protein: CASKRSTGHEQFF.

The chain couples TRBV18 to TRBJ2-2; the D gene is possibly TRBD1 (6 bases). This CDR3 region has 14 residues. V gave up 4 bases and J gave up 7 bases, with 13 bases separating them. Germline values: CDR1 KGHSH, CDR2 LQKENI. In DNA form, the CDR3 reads TGTGCCAGCTCACAATCAGGGGACGTCGGGGAGCTGTTTTTT. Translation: CASSQSGDVGELFF.

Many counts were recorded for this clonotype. The CDR3 DNA follows: TGTGCCAGCACCCCTCGCCGGGGGGGAGAGACCCAGTACTTC. It is translated as CASTPRRGGETQYF. The chain uses TRBV12-3 or TRBV12-4 and TRBJ2-5; TRBD2 matches 8 bases. Unmatched junction bases numbered 8, after V lost 7 bases and J lost 4 bases. The CDR3 is 14 residues long.

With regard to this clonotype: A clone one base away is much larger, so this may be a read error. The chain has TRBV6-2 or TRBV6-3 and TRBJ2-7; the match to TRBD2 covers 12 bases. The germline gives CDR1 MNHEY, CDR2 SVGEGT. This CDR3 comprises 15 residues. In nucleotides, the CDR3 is TGTGCCAGCAGCTACCGACTAGCGGGAGCCTACGGGCAGTACTTC. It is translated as CASSYRLAGAYGQYF.

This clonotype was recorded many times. CDR3 sequence reads: CASSLGWRGVKNIQYF. CDR3 in DNA: TGTGCCAGCAGCTTGGGGTGGCGGGGGGTCAAAAACATTCAGTACTTC. V is TRBV11-1 and J is TRBJ2-4; 8 positions agree with TRBD2. V trimming: 3 bases; J trimming: 3 bases; junction bases outside the gene matches: 7. This CDR3 contains 16 residues. The germline V gene encodes CDR1 SGHAT and CDR2 FQDESV (reference sequence).

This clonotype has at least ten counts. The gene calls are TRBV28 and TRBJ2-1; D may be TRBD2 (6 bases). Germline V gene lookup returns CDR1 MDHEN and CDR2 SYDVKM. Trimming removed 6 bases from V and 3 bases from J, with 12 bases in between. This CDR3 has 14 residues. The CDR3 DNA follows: TGTGCCAGCAGAAATCCGGGACTCTACAATGAGCAGTTCTTC. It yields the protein CASRNPGLYNEQFF.

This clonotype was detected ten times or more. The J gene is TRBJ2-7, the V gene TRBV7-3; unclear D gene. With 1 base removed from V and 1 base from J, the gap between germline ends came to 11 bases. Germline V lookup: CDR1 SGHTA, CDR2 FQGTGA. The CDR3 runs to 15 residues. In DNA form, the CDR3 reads TGTGCCAGCAGCTTAATGGCAGGTTTATCCTACGAGCAGTACTTC. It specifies CASSLMAGLSYEQYF.

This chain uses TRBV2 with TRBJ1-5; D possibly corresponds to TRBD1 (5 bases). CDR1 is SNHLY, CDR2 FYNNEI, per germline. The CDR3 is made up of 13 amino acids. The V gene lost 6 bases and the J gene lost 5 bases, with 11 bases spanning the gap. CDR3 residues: CASSSGEYQPQHF. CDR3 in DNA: TGTGCCAGCAGCTCGGGGGAATATCAGCCCCAGCATTTT.

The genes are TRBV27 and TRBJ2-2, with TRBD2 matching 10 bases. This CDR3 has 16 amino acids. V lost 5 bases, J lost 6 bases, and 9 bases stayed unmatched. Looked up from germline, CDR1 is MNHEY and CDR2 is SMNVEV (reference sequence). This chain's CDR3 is CASSVLAGDMAGELFF. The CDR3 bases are TGTGCCAGCAGTGTCCTAGCGGGAGATATGGCCGGGGAGCTGTTTTTT.

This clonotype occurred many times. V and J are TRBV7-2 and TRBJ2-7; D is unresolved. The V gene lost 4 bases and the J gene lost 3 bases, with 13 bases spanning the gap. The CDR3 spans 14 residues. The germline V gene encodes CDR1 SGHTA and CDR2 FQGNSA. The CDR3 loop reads CASSSMKQFYEQYF. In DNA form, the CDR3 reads TGTGCCAGCAGCTCGATGAAACAGTTCTACGAGCAGTACTTC.

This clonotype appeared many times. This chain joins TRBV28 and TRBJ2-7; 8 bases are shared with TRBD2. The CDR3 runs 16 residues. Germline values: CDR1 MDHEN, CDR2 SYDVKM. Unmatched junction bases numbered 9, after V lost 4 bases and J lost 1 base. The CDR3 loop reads CASSSREAGDSYEQYF. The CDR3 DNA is TGTGCCAGCAGTTCGCGCGAAGCGGGAGATTCCTACGAGCAGTACTTC.

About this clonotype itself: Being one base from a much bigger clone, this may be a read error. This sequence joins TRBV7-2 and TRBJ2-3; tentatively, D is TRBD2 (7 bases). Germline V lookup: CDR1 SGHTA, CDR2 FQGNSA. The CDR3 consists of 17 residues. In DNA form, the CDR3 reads TGTGCCAGCAGCTTAGCGGGGGGGCAGGTTAGCACAGATGCGCAGTATTTT. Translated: CASSLAGGQVSTDAQYF.

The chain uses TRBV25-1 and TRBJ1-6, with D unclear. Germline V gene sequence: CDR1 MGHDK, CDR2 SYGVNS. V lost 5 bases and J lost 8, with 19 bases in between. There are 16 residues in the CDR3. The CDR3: CASSKLGIPGDSPLHF. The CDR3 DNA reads TGTGCCAGCAGTAAACTCGGGATTCCCGGGGATTCACCCCTCCACTTT.

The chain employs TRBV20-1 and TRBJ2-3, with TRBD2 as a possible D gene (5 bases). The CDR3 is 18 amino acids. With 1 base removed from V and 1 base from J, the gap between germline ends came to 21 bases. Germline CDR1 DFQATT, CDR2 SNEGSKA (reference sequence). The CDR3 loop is CSARGPRSAAGRTDTQYF. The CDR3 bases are TGCAGTGCTAGAGGCCCGCGGTCCGCGGCGGGCCGCACAGATACGCAGTATTTT.

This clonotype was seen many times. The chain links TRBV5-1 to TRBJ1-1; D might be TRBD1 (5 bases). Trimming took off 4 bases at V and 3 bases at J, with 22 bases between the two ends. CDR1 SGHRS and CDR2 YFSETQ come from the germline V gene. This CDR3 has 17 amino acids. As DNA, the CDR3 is TGCGCCAGCAGCGGGGGTCATAGGGGACCGGAGGACACTGAAGCTTTCTTT. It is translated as CASSGGHRGPEDTEAFF.

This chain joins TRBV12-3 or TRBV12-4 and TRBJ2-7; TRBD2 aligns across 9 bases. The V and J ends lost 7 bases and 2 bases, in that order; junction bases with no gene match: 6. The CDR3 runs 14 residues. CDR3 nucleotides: TGTGCCAGCACTCGAAGCGGGAGGACCTACGAGCAGTACTTC. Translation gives CASTRSGRTYEQYF.

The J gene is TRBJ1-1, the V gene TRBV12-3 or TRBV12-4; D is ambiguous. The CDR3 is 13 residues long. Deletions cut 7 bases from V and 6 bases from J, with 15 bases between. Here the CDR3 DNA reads TGTGCCAGCACTCAACCCGGGTGGCCTGAAGCTTTCTTT. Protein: CASTQPGWPEAFF.

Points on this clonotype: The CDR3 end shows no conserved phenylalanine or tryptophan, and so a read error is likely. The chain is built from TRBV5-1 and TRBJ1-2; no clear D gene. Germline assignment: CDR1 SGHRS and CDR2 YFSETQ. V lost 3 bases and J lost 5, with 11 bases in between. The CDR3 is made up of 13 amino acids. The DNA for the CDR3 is TGCGCCAGCAGCTCGTGGGCTCGGTATGGCTACACCATC. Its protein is CASSSWARYGYTI.

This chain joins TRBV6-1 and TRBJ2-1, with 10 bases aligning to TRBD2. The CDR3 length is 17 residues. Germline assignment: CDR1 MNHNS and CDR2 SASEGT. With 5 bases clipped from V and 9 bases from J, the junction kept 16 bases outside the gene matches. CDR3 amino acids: CASSPNGLLAGEVEQFF. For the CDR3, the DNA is TGTGCCAGCAGTCCAAATGGGCTGCTAGCGGGAGAGGTTGAGCAGTTCTTC.

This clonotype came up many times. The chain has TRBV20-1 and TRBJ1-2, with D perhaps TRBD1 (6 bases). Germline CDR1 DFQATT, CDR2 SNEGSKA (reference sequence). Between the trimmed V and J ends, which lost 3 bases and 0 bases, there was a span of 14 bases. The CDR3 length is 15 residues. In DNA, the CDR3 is TGCAGTGCTAGTAGGGGGGGCCGGACTAACTATGGCTACACCTTC. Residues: CSASRGGRTNYGYTF.

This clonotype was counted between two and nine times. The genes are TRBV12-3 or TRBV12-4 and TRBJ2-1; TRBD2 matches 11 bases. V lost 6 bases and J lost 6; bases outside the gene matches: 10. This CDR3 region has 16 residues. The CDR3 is CASSPLTSGSGNEQFF. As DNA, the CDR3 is TGTGCCAGCAGCCCCCTTACTAGCGGGAGTGGCAATGAGCAGTTCTTC.

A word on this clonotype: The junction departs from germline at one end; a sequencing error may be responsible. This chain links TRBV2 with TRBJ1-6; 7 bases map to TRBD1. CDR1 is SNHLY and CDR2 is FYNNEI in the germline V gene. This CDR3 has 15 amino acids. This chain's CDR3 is CASNDRVIRNSPPHF. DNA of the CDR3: TGTGCCAGCAACGACAGGGTGATTCGAAATTCACCCCCCCACTTT.

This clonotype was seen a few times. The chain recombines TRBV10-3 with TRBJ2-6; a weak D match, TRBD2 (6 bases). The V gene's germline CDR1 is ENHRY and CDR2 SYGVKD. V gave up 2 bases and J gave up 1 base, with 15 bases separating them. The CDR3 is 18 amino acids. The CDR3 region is CAISEAGGMASGANVLTF. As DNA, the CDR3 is TGTGCCATCAGTGAGGCTGGAGGGATGGCGTCTGGGGCCAACGTCCTGACTTTC.

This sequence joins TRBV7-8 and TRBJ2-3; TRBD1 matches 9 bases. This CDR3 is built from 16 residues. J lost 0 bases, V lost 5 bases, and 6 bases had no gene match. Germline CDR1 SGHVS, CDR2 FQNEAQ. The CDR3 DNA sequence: TGTGCCAGCAGCGGGACAGGGAGTAGAAGCACAGATACGCAGTATTTT. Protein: CASSGTGSRSTDTQYF.

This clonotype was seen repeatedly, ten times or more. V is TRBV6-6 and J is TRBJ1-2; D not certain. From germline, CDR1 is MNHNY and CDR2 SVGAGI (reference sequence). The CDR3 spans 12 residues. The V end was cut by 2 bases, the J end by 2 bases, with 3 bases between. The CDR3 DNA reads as TGTGCCAGCAGTTACGGGAACTATGGCTACACCTTC. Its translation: CASSYGNYGYTF.

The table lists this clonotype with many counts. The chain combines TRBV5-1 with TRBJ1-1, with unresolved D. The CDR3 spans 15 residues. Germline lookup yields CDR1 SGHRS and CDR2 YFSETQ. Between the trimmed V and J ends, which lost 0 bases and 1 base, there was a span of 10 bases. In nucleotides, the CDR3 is TGCGCCAGCAGCTTGGATGCCACCAAGAACACTGAAGCTTTCTTT. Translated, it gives CASSLDATKNTEAFF.